A single sample gave rise to the 10 T cell receptor beta chains below, sequenced in a study of blood T cell repertoires in COVID-19. TCRdb's table, derived via immunoSEQ multiplex PCR, lists solely in-frame clones and lacks some. The sample consists of about 140,000 clones, roughly 84% of them appearing once. The sequenced material came from peripheral blood. The receptor set was obtained from a man aged 25-45 years with COVID-19, enrolled during active disease.

V is TRBV12-3 or TRBV12-4 and J is TRBJ2-7; tentative D call: TRBD1 (5 bases). The CDR3 length is 13 residues. Trimming removed 5 bases at V and 3 bases at J, with 11 bases between. CDR3 DNA sequence: TGTGCCAGCAGTCTACAGGAATACTACGAGCAGTACTTC. Its translation is CASSLQEYYEQYF.

The sample holds one count of this clone. The chain carries TRBV6-5 and TRBJ2-5; 9 positions match TRBD1. Losses at the gene ends were 7 bases for V and 3 bases for J; bases not matched to a gene: 3. Germline CDR1 reads MNHEY; CDR2 reads SVGAGI. This CDR3 has 13 residues. The CDR3, as DNA: TGTGCCAGCAAGGACAGGGGAAAAGAGACCCAGTACTTC. It yields the protein CASKDRGKETQYF.

V and J are TRBV6-4 and TRBJ2-5; TRBD2 matches 7 bases. The germline V gene encodes CDR1 MRHNA and CDR2 SNTAGT. This CDR3 is built from 15 residues. Germline trimming cut 2 bases from V and 5 bases from J; bases unmatched to any gene: 8. This CDR3 reads CASSDNAGEGETQYF. CDR3 in DNA: TGTGCCAGCAGTGACAATGCGGGAGAAGGGGAGACCCAGTACTTC.

The chain uses TRBV9 and TRBJ2-7; D may be TRBD1 (6 bases). V gave up 0 bases and J gave up 3 bases, with 13 bases separating them. CDR3 size: 15 residues. Germline-derived CDR1 and CDR2 are SGDLS and YYNGEE. CDR3 protein: CASSVEGQSVYEQYF. In DNA form, the CDR3 reads TGTGCCAGCAGCGTAGAAGGACAGAGCGTCTACGAGCAGTACTTC.

In this sample, this clone turned up many times. V gene TRBV7-2 combines with J gene TRBJ2-1; 12 bases align to TRBD2. There are 13 residues in the CDR3. The germline V gene has CDR1 SGHTA and CDR2 FQGNSA. The V gene end was trimmed by 3 bases and the J gene end by 15 bases; junction bases not matched to a gene: 6. The CDR3 DNA is TGTGCCAGCAGCTTGTCTAGCGGGAGGGGGTCGTTCTTC. Encoded protein: CASSLSSGRGSFF. Together with reference TRBV7-2 and TRBJ2-1, the CDR3 gives the full variable domain: GAGVSQSPSNKVTEKGKDVELRCDPISGHTALYWYRQSLGQGLEFLIYFQGNSAPDKSGLPSDRFSAERTGGSVSTLTIQRTQQEDSAVYLCASSLSSGRGSFFGPGTRLTVL.

The chain combines TRBV4-3 with TRBJ2-7; 7 nucleotides agree with TRBD1. The germline V gene has CDR1 LGHNA and CDR2 YSLEER. V lost 2 bases and J lost 7; bases outside the gene matches: 8. The CDR3 sequence is 14 residues long. CDR3: CASSQTDRLGEQYF. The CDR3 DNA reads as TGCGCCAGCAGCCAAACGGACAGGTTGGGAGAGCAGTACTTC.

The chain is built from TRBV19 and TRBJ1-1; D might be TRBD1 (5 bases). Germline V lookup: CDR1 LNHDA, CDR2 SQIVND (reference sequence). This CDR3 is 14 amino acids long. V dropped 4 bases and J dropped 5 bases, with 14 bases sitting between them. CDR3 residues: CASSTVPGGTEAFF. DNA for the CDR3: TGTGCCAGTAGTACCGTCCCCGGGGGAACTGAAGCTTTCTTT.

CDR3 coding DNA: TGCGCCACCCGCCGGGGTGCGGGAGGCGATGAGCAGTTCTTC. Its translation: CATRRGAGGDEQFF. This rearrangement joins TRBV5-1 to TRBJ2-1, with TRBD2 matching 8 bases. With V trimmed by 9 bases and J by 8 bases, 13 bases remained unmatched. From germline, CDR1 is SGHRS and CDR2 YFSETQ. This CDR3 comprises 14 residues. Full variable domain (rest looked up from reference TRBV5-1 and TRBJ2-1): KAGVTQTPRYLIKTRGQQVTLSCSPISGHRSVSWYQQTPGQGLQFLFEYFSETQRNKGNFPGRFSGRQFSNSRSEMNVSTLELGDSALYLCATRRGAGGDEQFFGPGTRLTVL.

V is TRBV28 and J is TRBJ1-5; possibly TRBD1 for D (6 bases). The length of the CDR3 is 14 residues. Germline-derived CDR1 and CDR2 are MDHEN and SYDVKM. Trimming took 7 bases from V and 5 from J, leaving 15 bases between them. CDR3 protein: CASIPGGGHQPQHF. CDR3 sequence (DNA): TGTGCCAGCATCCCCGGGGGGGGCCATCAGCCCCAGCATTTT.

V is TRBV6-5 and J is TRBJ2-7, with TRBD2 identical over 8 bases. Germline V gene lookup returns CDR1 MNHEY and CDR2 SVGAGI. V lost 0 bases, J lost 4 bases, and 5 bases stayed unmatched. This CDR3 contains 15 residues. Written as DNA, the CDR3 is TGTGCCAGCAGTTACTCGATAGCGGGAAGGTACGAGCAGTACTTC. Its translation is CASSYSIAGRYEQYF.